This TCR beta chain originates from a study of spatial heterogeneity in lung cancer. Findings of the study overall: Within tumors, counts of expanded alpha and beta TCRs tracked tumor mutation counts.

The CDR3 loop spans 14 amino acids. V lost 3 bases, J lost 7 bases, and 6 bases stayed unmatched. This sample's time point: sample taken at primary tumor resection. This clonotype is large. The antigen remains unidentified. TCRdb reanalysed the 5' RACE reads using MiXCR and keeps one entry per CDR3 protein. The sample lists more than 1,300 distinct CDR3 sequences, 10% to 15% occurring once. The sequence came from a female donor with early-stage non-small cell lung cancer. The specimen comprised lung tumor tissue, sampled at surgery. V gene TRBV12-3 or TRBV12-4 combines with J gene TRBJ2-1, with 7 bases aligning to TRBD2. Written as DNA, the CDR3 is TGTGCCAGCAGTTTTTGGCGGGAGCGAAATGAGCAGTTCTTC. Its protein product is CASSFWRERNEQFF.